This T cell receptor (beta chain) was recovered during a study of T cell responses to AZD1222 COVID-19 vaccine. Points from the study as a whole: Vaccine-associated CD4 TCRs ranged over spike, dominating at 160-218 and 743-854. Among AZD1222 vaccinees, only 5 to 7 were seropositive at baseline. Targeting of unmutated variant regions was reportedly seen in nearly half of spike-specific TCRs.

Data came from immunoSEQ multiplex PCR; TCRdb stores just in-frame clones and leaves some out. This table has approximately 110,000 clones, approximately 90% appearing once. The V gene end was trimmed by 6 bases and the J gene end by 4 bases; junction bases not matched to a gene: 11. There are 15 residues in the CDR3. Germline V gene lookup returns CDR1 SGHNT and CDR2 YYREEE (reference sequence). Concerning this clone: The antigen is undetermined.

Material: peripheral blood, obtained on day 0 of AZD1222 vaccination. V gene TRBV5-4 combines with J gene TRBJ1-2; 8 bases are shared with TRBD1. This receptor was identified in an adult in good health. This CDR3 reads CASTRDQGAGYGYTF. Written as DNA, the CDR3 is TGTGCCAGCACCCGAGACCAGGGGGCTGGCTATGGCTACACCTTC. Variable domain in full (rest from reference TRBV5-4 and TRBJ1-2): ETGVTQSPTHLIKTRGQQVTLRCSSQSGHNTVSWYQQALGQGPQFIFQYYREEENGRGNFPPRFSGLQFPNYSSELNVNALELDDSALYLCASTRDQGAGYGYTFGSGTRLTVV.